This record concerns one TCR beta chain sequence. Profiling relied on immunoSEQ multiplex PCR, and the TCRdb table lists in-frame clones only, not all of them. The data contain 25,000 to 40,000 clones, roughly 82% of them singletons. Trimming took 5 bases from V and 0 from J, leaving 10 bases between them. CDR3 size: 14 residues. Germline V CDR1 and CDR2: MDHEN, SYDVKM. These data come from a study of OX40 agonist ivuxolimab in advanced cancers. Study-wide context: A diagnosis of hepatocellular carcinoma, melanoma, renal cell or head and neck cancer was present in dose-escalation patients.

The sequences come from CD4+ or CD8+ T cells sorted from blood, collected in a trial of the OX40 agonist ivuxolimab. The sequence derives from an adult with an advanced solid tumor such as melanoma, head and neck, liver or kidney cancer. This chain joins TRBV28 and TRBJ1-1; D ambiguous. CDR3 amino acids: CASSHPAVNTEAFF. The CDR3 region has the DNA TGTGCCAGCAGTCACCCGGCAGTGAACACTGAAGCTTTCTTT.